Listed below are T cell receptor beta chains from one sample, sequenced in a study of tumor-infiltrating lymphocytes in primary liver carcinoma. TCRdb itself ran the multiplex PCR reads through MiXCR, one entry per CDR3 protein. This sample has about 100,000 distinct CDR3 sequences, with 55% to 80% found just once. The source material was liver tumor tissue from sampling region 2. The receptor set was obtained from an older woman with primary liver carcinoma and hepatitis B virus infection. Each CDR3 is given with its conserved first and last residue. The D gene is left open where the match is weak.

V gene,J gene,D gene,CDR3 protein
TRBV29-1,TRBJ2-5,NA,CSAPAQTYQETQYF
TRBV29-1,TRBJ1-5,NA,CSVECAPRQPLHF
TRBV4-2,TRBJ2-3,TRBD2,CASTQVGGVAGGLGDTQYF
TRBV4-2,TRBJ2-2,NA,CASSHSMGARTGELFF
TRBV30,TRBJ2-5,TRBD2,CAWSVGLAGLRETQYF
TRBV12-3/TRBV12-4,TRBJ2-3,NA,CASSLGESTDTQYF
TRBV29-1,TRBJ1-2,NA,CIVDRGTVGAGDYTF
TRBV7-9,TRBJ2-5,NA,CASSLLAETQYF
TRBV11-2,TRBJ2-2,NA,CASSSVSNRETSTGELFF
TRBV7-9,TRBJ1-5,TRBD1,CASILDRGGNQPQHF
TRBV11-2,TRBJ2-7,NA,CAISFNRGTSYEQYF
TRBV11-2,TRBJ1-6,NA,CANSLVMNSPLHF
TRBV29-1,TRBJ2-3,NA,CSLRAATSTDTQYF
TRBV7-9,TRBJ2-5,NA,CASTRGAQQETQYF
TRBV9,TRBJ2-1,TRBD2,CASSDLAGGSYNEQFF
TRBV5-1,TRBJ2-7,TRBD2,CASSALAGGGYEQYF
TRBV6-5,TRBJ2-5,TRBD2,CASSYGRLTGGPVRTRYF
TRBV6-1,TRBJ2-7,NA,CASSEVEGSGYEQYF